These T cell receptor beta chains were read from a single sample in a study of CXCR3-negative and CXCR3-positive naive CD8 T cells. After re-calling the 5' RACE reads, TCRdb lists one entry per CDR3 protein, DNA absent. Across some 130,000 distinct CDR3 sequences, the top ten clones capture approximately 0.29% of the sample. The sample was naive CXCR3- CD8+ T cells from blood. The receptors derive from a human donor in good health. Some clones in this sample may be carry-over from other donors' samples. The CDR3 runs from the conserved cysteine through the conserved F or W. Fields, in order: J gene, V gene, clone size, CDR3 protein. Size is stated for part of the rows, as once, few or many counts, or as a class when the clone is expanded.

J: TRBJ2-7
V: TRBV11-2
size: .
CDR3: CASSWVRQGLEQYF

J: TRBJ2-1
V: TRBV11-3
size: .
CDR3: CASSSTGPNEQFF

J: TRBJ2-7
V: TRBV5-1
size: .
CDR3: CASSLGAPVTEQYF

J: TRBJ2-1
V: TRBV28
size: .
CDR3: CASSLEANEQFF

J: TRBJ1-5
V: TRBV10-1
size: medium-sized
CDR3: CASSELGTGGKRNQPQHF

J: TRBJ2-3
V: TRBV12-3/TRBV12-4
size: .
CDR3: CASSLRGLTDTQYF

J: TRBJ1-5
V: TRBV4-1
size: .
CDR3: CASSQVRGSNQPQHF

J: TRBJ2-1
V: TRBV4-3
size: .
CDR3: CASSQDWAGTEEQFF

J: TRBJ2-1
V: TRBV29-1
size: .
CDR3: CSVIGLFSYNEQFF

J: TRBJ2-3
V: TRBV5-1
size: .
CDR3: CTSSSSTSGSLTDTQYF

J: TRBJ2-7
V: TRBV28
size: .
CDR3: CAIQGGYEQYF

J: TRBJ2-3
V: TRBV7-6
size: .
CDR3: CATSLSSGADTQYF

J: TRBJ2-5
V: TRBV7-8
size: .
CDR3: CASRESAGIQETQYF

J: TRBJ2-7
V: TRBV29-1
size: .
CDR3: CSAAGQSYEQYF

J: TRBJ2-7
V: TRBV11-2
size: .
CDR3: CASRDASYEQYF

J: TRBJ1-1
V: TRBV27
size: .
CDR3: CASSLSGQGILYTEAFF

J: TRBJ2-7
V: TRBV28
size: .
CDR3: CASSPLTPTGSSYEQYF

J: TRBJ2-3
V: TRBV9
size: .
CDR3: CASSDQLGADTQYF

J: TRBJ1-1
V: TRBV27
size: .
CDR3: CASSRGFSTEAFF

J: TRBJ2-3
V: TRBV7-6
size: .
CDR3: CASSFVGHTDTQYF

J: TRBJ2-7
V: TRBV9
size: .
CDR3: CASSVADRVPYEQYF

J: TRBJ2-3
V: TRBV20-1
size: .
CDR3: CSAPPEAGRTDTQYF

J: TRBJ2-7
V: TRBV29-1
size: .
CDR3: CSVEGEAGSYEQYF

J: TRBJ1-1
V: TRBV28
size: .
CDR3: CASSLDGGETEAFF

J: TRBJ2-7
V: TRBV7-9
size: .
CDR3: CASSPRTSGRSYEQYF

J: TRBJ2-7
V: TRBV19
size: .
CDR3: CASTGGGTGGDEQYF

J: TRBJ1-4
V: TRBV15
size: .
CDR3: CATSRYRAGNEKLFF

J: TRBJ2-1
V: TRBV12-3/TRBV12-4
size: .
CDR3: CASSPSKYNEQFF

J: TRBJ1-1
V: TRBV20-1
size: .
CDR3: CSARGAGGTEAFF

J: TRBJ2-7
V: TRBV28
size: .
CDR3: CASSLRQGTQRQYF

J: TRBJ2-3
V: TRBV6-5
size: .
CDR3: CASSFGLAGVTDTQYF

J: TRBJ2-2
V: TRBV15
size: .
CDR3: CATSTANGGELFF

J: TRBJ1-4
V: TRBV4-3
size: .
CDR3: CASSHTQGTNEKLFF

J: TRBJ2-6
V: TRBV29-1
size: .
CDR3: CSVPGTSGANVLTF

J: TRBJ2-7
V: TRBV4-2
size: .
CDR3: CASSLRLLTYEQSF

J: TRBJ2-1
V: TRBV20-1
size: .
CDR3: CSARESGARVDEQFF